This entry describes one TCR beta chain. The sample comes from a study of blood T cell repertoires in COVID-19. The wider study: From the United States, Italy and Spain came samples of acute and convalescent COVID-19.

Cohort assignment relied on participant-reported clinical history. Donors in Cohort 3 who had recovered were those with two negative PCRs, healthcare professional clearance, or resolution of their symptoms. Authors' methods: Researchers report that nucleated cell counts were estimated from reference gene primer amplification. Data came from immunoSEQ multiplex PCR; TCRdb stores just in-frame clones and leaves some out. That table is the source of V, J and clone size, and D and trimming were worked out from the DNA. Among roughly 140,000 clones listed, around 87% were seen once. Sequences were obtained from PBMCs or T cells enriched from blood (not recorded which). The TCR comes from a man between 60 and 70 years old who had recovered from COVID-19.

The CDR3 coding sequence is TGTGCCAGCAGTTACTCGCGGCAGGGACTTCGAGCTTTCTTT. Translating it yields CASSYSRQGLRAFF. The chain links TRBV6-5 to TRBJ1-1; TRBD1 is a possible D gene (5 bases). V was pared by 0 bases and J by 10 bases, with 15 bases between. The CDR3 length is 14 residues. Germline values: CDR1 MNHEY, CDR2 SVGAGI.